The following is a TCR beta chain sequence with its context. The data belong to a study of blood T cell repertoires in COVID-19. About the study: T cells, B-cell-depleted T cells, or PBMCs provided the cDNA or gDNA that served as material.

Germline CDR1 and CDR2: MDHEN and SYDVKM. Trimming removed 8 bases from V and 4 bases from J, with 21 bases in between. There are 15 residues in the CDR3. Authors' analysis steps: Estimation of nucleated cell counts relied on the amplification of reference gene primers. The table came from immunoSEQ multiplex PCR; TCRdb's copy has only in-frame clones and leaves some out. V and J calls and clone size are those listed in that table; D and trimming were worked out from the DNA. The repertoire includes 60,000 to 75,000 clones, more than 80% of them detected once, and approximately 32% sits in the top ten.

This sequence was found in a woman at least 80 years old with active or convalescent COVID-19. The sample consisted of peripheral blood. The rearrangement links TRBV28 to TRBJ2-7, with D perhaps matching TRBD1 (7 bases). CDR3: CASHPPGGGSYEQYF. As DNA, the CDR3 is TGTGCCAGCCACCCTCCCGGAGGGGGCAGTTACGAGCAGTACTTC.